This T cell receptor (beta chain) was documented in a study of blood T cell repertoires in COVID-19 (TCRdb year 2020). Turning to the overall study: The collaborator samples originated in the United States, Italy and Spain and spanned the acute and convalescent phases of COVID-19. The prospective study material was composed of cDNA or gDNA derived from T cells, B-cell-depleted T cells, or PBMCs. The dataset comprised deeply sampled blood TCRbeta repertoires from subjects exposed to, actively infected with, or recovered from COVID-19. The repertoires were released in a freely available public database intended as a resource for research on the immune response to SARS-CoV-2. Samples were obtained from the ongoing ImmuneRACE study (first 160 participants) and from approximately 1,200 subjects provided by 6 global collaborators. The sample metadata nearly always contained a de-identified subject ID, COVID-19 status, age in years and sex. HLA class I and class II types, where available, came from metadata supplied by the sample provider rather than from assay-based typing. What the study reported, not specific to this receptor: The amount of clinical and demographic metadata varied by source and participant and was provided uncurated.

Another Seattle source contributed samples from volunteer blood donors who had recovered from COVID-19. The collaborating institutions used their own protocols to collect whole blood in K2EDTA tubes. For TCRbeta analysis, collaborators shipped samples in one of three forms: frozen whole blood, isolated PBMCs, or DNA extracted from either of those sample types. TCRbeta CDR3 regions were amplified from genomic DNA by means of the immunoSEQ Assay, a bias-controlled multiplex PCR. For the original study's pipeline: Within the assay, amplification of reference gene primers was used to estimate how many nucleated cells each sample contained. Sequence reads were collapsed and filtered to measure the absolute abundance of every unique TCRbeta CDR3 rearrangement. For each sample, productive Simpson clonality was calculated by taking the square root of Simpson's diversity index across productive rearrangements. In TCRdb, the immuneACCESS table is reduced to in-frame sequences with V and J assigned. These tables do not hold every clone; where another copy was compared, an unresolved V gene accounts for under half, and the others remain unexplained. V, J and clone size were drawn from that table, and D and trimming were deduced from the DNA. Present in this sample are over 300,000 clones, 89% of which were seen just once. 5% to 7% of the sample is taken by the ten largest.

In the case of this clone: This clone's antigen is unknown. No per-base quality is available; no much larger clone lies one base away.

The CDR3, cysteine through phenylalanine, is 16 amino acids long. Only the CDR3 DNA stays, 48 bases, in frame from base 1. V is shortened by 3 bases, J by 2 bases, and the region joining them spans 14 bases. CDR1 and CDR2 are read off the germline V gene (reference sequence) as MNHEY and SMNVEV. The TCR comes from a man aged 18 to 29 who had recovered from COVID-19. The V and J segments used are TRBV27 and TRBJ2-1; TRBD2 might be the D gene, on 6 matching bases. The specimen sequenced was peripheral blood. In nucleotide form, the sequence is TGTGCCAGCAGTTTTGGAGGGAACCCGGCCTACAATGAGCAGTTCTTC. Its product reads: CASSFGGNPAYNEQFF.